These T cell receptor beta chains were read from a single sample in a study of memory CD4+ T cells and cytomegalovirus serostatus. The assay was immunoSEQ multiplex PCR, and TCRdb's table has in-frame clones only and misses some. The sample comprises under 100,000 clones, approximately 84% of which are singletons, and nearly 0.8% rests with the top ten. The sequencing input was memory CD4+ T cells from blood. These receptors were collected from an adult in good health and CMV-seronegative. Each CDR3 is given with its conserved first and last residue. The D gene is left open where the match is weak. Clone size, where shown, is once, few, many, or a class for clones that have expanded.

J gene,V gene,clone size,D gene,CDR3 DNA,CDR3 protein
TRBJ1-2,TRBV5-4,-,-,TGTGCCAGCAGCTTAGTAGGCGGGGATGGCTACACCTTC,CASSLVGGDGYTF
TRBJ1-2,TRBV7-2,-,TRBD1,TGTGCCAGCAGCCGCCGTCGACAGGGCATCGTGGGTGGTGGCTACACCTTC,CASSRRRQGIVGGGYTF
TRBJ1-1,TRBV28,-,-,TGTGCCAGCAGTTTGGGTCTTACTGAAGCTTTCTTT,CASSLGLTEAFF
TRBJ2-1,TRBV19,-,TRBD1,TGTGCCAGTAGTGCTCGGGGACAGGGGACTTACAATGAGCAGTTCTTC,CASSARGQGTYNEQFF
TRBJ1-1,TRBV7-8,-,TRBD1,TGTGCCAGCAGCTTGACAGGGTGGACTGAAGCTTTCTTT,CASSLTGWTEAFF
TRBJ1-1,TRBV10-3,few,-,TGTGCCATCAGTGATATCAGGCGGAAGAAGAACACTGAAGCTTTCTTT,CAISDIRRKKNTEAFF
TRBJ2-6,TRBV7-6,-,-,TGTGCCAGCAGCTTAAACAGGGTGAACGTCCTGACTTTC,CASSLNRVNVLTF
TRBJ2-7,TRBV7-3,-,TRBD2,TGTGCCAGCAGCTCTAGCGGGGGGGTGCCCTTCGAGCAGTACTTC,CASSSSGGVPFEQYF
TRBJ2-7,TRBV20-1,-,-,TGCAGTGCTAGAAACCAATACGAGCAGTACTTC,CSARNQYEQYF
TRBJ2-7,TRBV28,once,TRBD1,TGTGCCAGCAGCCCCCCGGACAGGGGCGAGCAGTACTTC,CASSPPDRGEQYF
TRBJ2-3,TRBV7-9,-,-,TGTGCCAGCAGCTTAAGGAACCCGCCTGCAGATACGCAGTATTTT,CASSLRNPPADTQYF
TRBJ2-7,TRBV7-2,once,TRBD1,TGTGCCAGCAGCTTAGTGGTGGCAGGGGGAAACGAGCAGTACTTC,CASSLVVAGGNEQYF
TRBJ2-2,TRBV11-2,-,TRBD1,TGTGCCAGCAGCCGTATTCGCCGGGACAGAGGGAAACCGGGGGAGCTGTTTTTT,CASSRIRRDRGKPGELFF
TRBJ2-5,TRBV6-5,-,-,TGTGCCAGCAGTCGCAACAGGGCTCAAGAGACCCAGTACTTC,CASSRNRAQETQYF
TRBJ1-1,TRBV9,-,-,TGTGCCAGCAGCGTAGAGCTCTCCACTGAAGCTTTCTTT,CASSVELSTEAFF
TRBJ1-1,TRBV5-1,-,TRBD1,TGCGCCAGCACCCCCGGACAGGTTAACACTGAAGCTTTCTTT,CASTPGQVNTEAFF
TRBJ1-2,TRBV7-2,-,TRBD1,TGTGCCAGCAGCCCGACAAATACAGGGGCCTCTTCCAACTATGGCTACACCTTC,CASSPTNTGASSNYGYTF
TRBJ1-1,TRBV10-1,-,-,TGCGCCAGCAGTTCGGAGGGTCACACTGAAGCTTTCTTT,CASSSEGHTEAFF